This passage covers 9 T cell receptor beta chains from one sample sequenced in a study of shared T cell receptors in the human thymus. Measured with immunoSEQ multiplex PCR; TCRdb has only the in-frame clones, and not every one. The sample has 640,000 or so clones, around 87% seen once; the top ten hold approximately 0.0097%. The same data also contributed to another study, on human thymus T cells.

Sequenced input: thymocytes. These receptors all stem from a boy younger than two with a congenital heart defect.

The V call is TRBV9, the J call TRBJ2-7; maybe TRBD1 (6 bases). This CDR3 is built from 18 residues. Germline V CDR1 and CDR2: SGDLS, YYNGEE. V dropped 0 bases and J dropped 4 bases, with 23 bases sitting between them. CDR3 in DNA: TGTGCCAGCAGCGTAGACCCCCATGTGGATACAGGGCCGTACGAGCAGTACTTC. As protein: CASSVDPHVDTGPYEQYF.

V gene TRBV4-3 combines with J gene TRBJ2-5; TRBD2 agrees at 12 bases. The J call may be in error: the DNA end matches TRBJ2-7 better. The CDR3 totals 20 residues. Germline V lookup: CDR1 LGHNA, CDR2 YSLEER. In nucleotides, the CDR3 is TGCGCCAGCAGCCAACAGACTAGCGGGAGCACCCCATGGGAGACCTACGAGCAGTACTTC. This encodes CASSQQTSGSTPWETYEQYF.

The V call is TRBV5-4, the J call TRBJ2-7; 12 bases fit TRBD2. The CDR3 length is 18 residues. J was trimmed by 4 bases and V by 0 bases; bases with no gene match: 11. CDR1 and CDR2 (germline): SGHNT, YYREEE (reference sequence). DNA of the CDR3: TGTGCCAGCAGCTTGGCCCCTAAAAGACTAGCGGGAGTTTACGAGCAGTACTTC. It yields the protein CASSLAPKRLAGVYEQYF.

The sample holds a few counts of this clone. The V and J genes are TRBV4-1 and TRBJ2-3; 8 nucleotides agree with TRBD2. With 0 bases clipped from V and 3 bases from J, the junction kept 14 bases outside the gene matches. CDR3 size: 19 residues. CDR1 and CDR2 (germline): MGHRA, YSYEKL. This CDR3 is CASSQDLGSGRRRTDTQYF. In nucleotides, the CDR3 is TGCGCCAGCAGCCAAGATTTAGGGAGCGGGAGACGAAGAACAGATACGCAGTATTTT.

The rearrangement links TRBV18 to TRBJ2-7, with 13 bases matching TRBD2. The CDR3 loop spans 17 amino acids. J lost 2 bases, V lost 6 bases, and 10 bases had no gene match. The germline V gene encodes CDR1 KGHSH and CDR2 LQKENI. The CDR3 sequence is CASSHRTSGSVPYEQYF. The CDR3 DNA follows: TGTGCCAGCTCTCATCGGACTAGCGGGAGTGTCCCCTACGAGCAGTACTTC.

This rearrangement joins TRBV20-1 to TRBJ1-1, with a weak D call TRBD1 (6 bases). Germline CDR1 reads DFQATT; CDR2 reads SNEGSKA (reference sequence). Trimming took off 7 bases at V and 11 bases at J, with 11 bases between the two ends. The CDR3 spans 9 residues. The CDR3 DNA follows: TGCAGTGTTGGGGGCCGGGCTTTCTTT. Translated, it gives CSVGGRAFF.

CDR3: CASGLSRDFLTDTQYF. The CDR3, as DNA: TGTGCTAGTGGTTTGTCCCGGGACTTCCTCACAGATACGCAGTATTTT. The chain employs TRBV12-5 and TRBJ2-3; D perhaps matches TRBD2 (6 bases). CDR3 length: 16 residues. From germline, CDR1 is LGHNT and CDR2 FRNRAP. Deletions cut 2 bases from V and 2 bases from J, with 14 bases between.

The chain joins TRBV11-2 to TRBJ1-4, with TRBD1 identical over 11 bases. The CDR3 loop spans 15 amino acids. CDR1 is SGHAT, CDR2 FQNNGV, per germline. The J segment lost 7 bases and the V segment lost 4 bases, leaving 5 bases of the junction unmatched. CDR3 protein: CASSSTGTGGEKLFF. The CDR3 DNA follows: TGTGCCAGCAGCTCCACCGGGACAGGGGGTGAAAAACTGTTTTTT.

The genes are TRBV11-2 and TRBJ2-5; D not resolved. This CDR3 is 14 amino acids long. V was cut by 3 bases and J by 1 base, with 9 bases left in between. CDR1 and CDR2 from the germline V gene are SGHAT and FQNNGV. CDR3 in amino acids: CASSFSTLQETQYF. CDR3 nucleotide sequence: TGTGCCAGCAGCTTTTCGACACTCCAAGAGACCCAGTACTTC.